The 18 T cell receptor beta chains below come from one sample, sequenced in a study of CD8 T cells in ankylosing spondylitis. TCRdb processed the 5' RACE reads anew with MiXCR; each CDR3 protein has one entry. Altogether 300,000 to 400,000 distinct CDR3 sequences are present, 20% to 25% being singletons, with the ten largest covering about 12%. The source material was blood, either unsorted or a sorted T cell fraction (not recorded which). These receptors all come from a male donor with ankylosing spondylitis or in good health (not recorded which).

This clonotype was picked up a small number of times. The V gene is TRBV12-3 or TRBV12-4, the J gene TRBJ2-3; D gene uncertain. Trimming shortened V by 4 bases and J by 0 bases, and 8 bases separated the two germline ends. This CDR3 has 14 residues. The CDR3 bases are TGTGCCAGCAGTTCCCATAGTAGCACAGATACGCAGTATTTT. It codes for CASSSHSSTDTQYF.

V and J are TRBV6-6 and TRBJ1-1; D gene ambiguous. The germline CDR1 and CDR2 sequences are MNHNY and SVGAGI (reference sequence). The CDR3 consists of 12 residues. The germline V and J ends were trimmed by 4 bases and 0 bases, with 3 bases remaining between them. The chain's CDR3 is CASSSVNTEAFF. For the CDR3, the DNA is TGTGCCAGCAGTTCGGTGAACACTGAAGCTTTCTTT.

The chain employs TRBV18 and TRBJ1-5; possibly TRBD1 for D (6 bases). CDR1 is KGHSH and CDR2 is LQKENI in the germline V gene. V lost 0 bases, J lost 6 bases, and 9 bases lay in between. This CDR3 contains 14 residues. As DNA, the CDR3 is TGTGCCAGCTCACCACCGGACAGTAGTCAGCCCCAGCATTTT. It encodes CASSPPDSSQPQHF.

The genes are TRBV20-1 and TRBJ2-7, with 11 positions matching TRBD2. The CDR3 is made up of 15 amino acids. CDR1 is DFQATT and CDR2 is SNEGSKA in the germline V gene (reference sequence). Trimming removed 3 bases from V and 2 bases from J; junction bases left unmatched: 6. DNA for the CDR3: TGCAGTGCTAGTAAACTAGCGGGGGCCACCTACGAGCAGTACTTC. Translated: CSASKLAGATYEQYF.

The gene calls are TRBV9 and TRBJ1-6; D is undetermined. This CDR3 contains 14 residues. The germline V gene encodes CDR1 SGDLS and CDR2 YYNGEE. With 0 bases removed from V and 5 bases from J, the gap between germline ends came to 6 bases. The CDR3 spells CASSVADNNSPLHF. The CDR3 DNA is TGTGCCAGCAGCGTAGCAGACAATAATTCACCCCTCCACTTT.

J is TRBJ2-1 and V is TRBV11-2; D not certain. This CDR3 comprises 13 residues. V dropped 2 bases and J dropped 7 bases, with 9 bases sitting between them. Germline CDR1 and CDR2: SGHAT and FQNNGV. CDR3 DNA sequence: TGTGCCAGCAGCTTAAGCCACGGGAATGAGCAGTTCTTC. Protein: CASSLSHGNEQFF.

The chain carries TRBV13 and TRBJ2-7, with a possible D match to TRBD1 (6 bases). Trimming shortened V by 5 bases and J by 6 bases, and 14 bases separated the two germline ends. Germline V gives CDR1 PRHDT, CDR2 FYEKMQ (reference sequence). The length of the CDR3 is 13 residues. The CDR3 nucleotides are TGTGCCAGCAGCGGACGGACAGTCAGCGAGCAGTACTTC. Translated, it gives CASSGRTVSEQYF.

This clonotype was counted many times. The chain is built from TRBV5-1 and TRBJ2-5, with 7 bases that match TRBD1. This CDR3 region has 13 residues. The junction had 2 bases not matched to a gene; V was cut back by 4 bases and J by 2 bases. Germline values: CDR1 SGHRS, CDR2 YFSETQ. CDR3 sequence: CASSVGQQETQYF. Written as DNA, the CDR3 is TGCGCCAGCAGCGTGGGACAGCAAGAGACCCAGTACTTC.

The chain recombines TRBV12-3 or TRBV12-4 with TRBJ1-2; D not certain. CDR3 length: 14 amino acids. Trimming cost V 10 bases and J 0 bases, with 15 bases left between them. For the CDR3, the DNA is TGTGCCACCTCAGGAGGTTCAGCTAACTATGGCTACACCTTC. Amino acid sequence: CATSGGSANYGYTF.

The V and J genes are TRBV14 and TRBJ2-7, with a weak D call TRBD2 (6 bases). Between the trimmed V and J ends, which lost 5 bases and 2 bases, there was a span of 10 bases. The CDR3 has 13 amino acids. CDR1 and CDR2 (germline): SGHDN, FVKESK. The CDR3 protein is CASSGSGAYEQYF. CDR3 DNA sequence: TGTGCCAGCAGCGGTTCGGGGGCCTACGAGCAGTACTTC.

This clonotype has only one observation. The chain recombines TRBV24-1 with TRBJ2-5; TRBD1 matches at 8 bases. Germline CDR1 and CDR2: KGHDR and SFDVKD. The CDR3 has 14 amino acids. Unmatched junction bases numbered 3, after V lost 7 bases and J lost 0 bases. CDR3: CATRGQDYQETQYF. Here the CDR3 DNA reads TGTGCCACCAGGGGACAGGACTACCAAGAGACCCAGTACTTC.

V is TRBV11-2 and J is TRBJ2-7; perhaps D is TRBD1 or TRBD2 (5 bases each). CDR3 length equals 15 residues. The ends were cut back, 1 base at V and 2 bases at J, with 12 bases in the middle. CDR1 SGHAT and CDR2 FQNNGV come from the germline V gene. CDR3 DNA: TGTGCCAGCAGCTTAGTCGGCAGGGACCCCTACGAGCAGTACTTC. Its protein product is CASSLVGRDPYEQYF.

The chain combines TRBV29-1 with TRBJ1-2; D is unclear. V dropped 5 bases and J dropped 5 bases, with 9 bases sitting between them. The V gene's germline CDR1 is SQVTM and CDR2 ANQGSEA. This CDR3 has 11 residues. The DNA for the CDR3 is TGCAGCGTTCCCGATCCTTATGGCTACACCTTC. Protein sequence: CSVPDPYGYTF.

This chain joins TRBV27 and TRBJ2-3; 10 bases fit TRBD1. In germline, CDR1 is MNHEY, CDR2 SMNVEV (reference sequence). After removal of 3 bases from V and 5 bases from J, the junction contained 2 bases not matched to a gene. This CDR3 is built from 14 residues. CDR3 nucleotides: TGTGCCAGCAGTTTGGGACAGGGGATAGATACGCAGTATTTT. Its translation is CASSLGQGIDTQYF.

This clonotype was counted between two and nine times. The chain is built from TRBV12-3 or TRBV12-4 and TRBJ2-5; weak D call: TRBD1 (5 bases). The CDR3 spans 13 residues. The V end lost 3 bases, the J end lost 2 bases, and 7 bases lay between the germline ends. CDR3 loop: CASSLTAQETQYF. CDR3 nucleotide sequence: TGTGCCAGCAGTTTGACAGCTCAAGAGACCCAGTACTTC.

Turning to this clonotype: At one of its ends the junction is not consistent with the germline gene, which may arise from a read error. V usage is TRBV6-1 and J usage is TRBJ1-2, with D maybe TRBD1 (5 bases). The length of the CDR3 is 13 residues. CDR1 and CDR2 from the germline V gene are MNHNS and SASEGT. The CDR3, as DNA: TGTGCCAGCAGGACCAGGGTCCCCTATGGCTGCACCTTC. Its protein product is CASRTRVPYGCTF.

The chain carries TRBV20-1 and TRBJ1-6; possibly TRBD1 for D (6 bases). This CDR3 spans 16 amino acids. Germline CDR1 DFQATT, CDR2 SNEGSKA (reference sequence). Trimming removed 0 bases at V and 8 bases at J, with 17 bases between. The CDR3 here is CSARDLLTGPDSPLHF. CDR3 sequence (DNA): TGCAGTGCTAGAGACCTCCTCACAGGGCCGGATTCACCCCTCCACTTT.

CDR3 nucleotide sequence: TGTGCCAGTAGTATACTAGCGGGGGGACTGTTTTTT. As protein: CASSILAGGLFF. This chain connects TRBV19 to TRBJ2-2; TRBD2 matches 11 bases. The V segment lost 2 bases and the J segment 14 bases; nucleotides outside the gene matches: 1. CDR1 is LNHDA and CDR2 is SQIVND in the germline V gene (reference sequence). The CDR3 loop spans 12 amino acids.